The clone carrying this T cell receptor beta chain occurred many times. CDR1 and CDR2 (germline): SGHDT, YYEEEE. V was shortened by 4 bases and J by 3 bases, with 13 bases between the two germline ends. The CDR3 totals 14 residues. This entry is derived from a study of patients and donors after allogeneic stem cell transplantation. From the RT-PCR reads, TCRdb called clonotypes with MiXCR, one entry per CDR3 protein. The repertoire holds about 230,000 distinct CDR3 sequences, around an eighth seen once, with 9.5% to 13% in the top ten. The sequence derives from a human donor who was either an allogeneic HSCT recipient or a stem cell or donor lymphocyte infusion donor (not recorded which). It is not recorded whose cells these are; they may come from a transplant donor. Material: blood, either unsorted or a sorted T cell fraction (not recorded which). V gene TRBV5-6 combines with J gene TRBJ1-2; possible D gene TRBD1, 5 bases. The CDR3 region is CASSDVQGDYGYTF. In nucleotides, the CDR3 is TGTGCCAGCAGCGACGTTCAGGGAGACTATGGCTACACCTTC.